This is a list of T cell receptor beta chains from one sample in a study of STAT3 mutations in large granular lymphocyte leukemia. This table comes from immunoSEQ multiplex PCR, and its TCRdb copy is limited to in-frame clones, with some not included. The data hold 25,000 to 30,000 clones, with roughly 80% observed a single time. The material sequenced was peripheral blood mononuclear cells. These receptor sequences come from a woman in her fifties or sixties with T-cell large granular lymphocyte leukemia. Some clones in this sample may be carry-over from other donors' samples. The CDR3 runs from the conserved cysteine through the conserved F or W. Each record gives: D gene, V gene, J gene, CDR3 protein, CDR3 DNA. The D gene is left open where the match is weak.

d_call: NA
v_call: TRBV7-9
j_call: TRBJ2-2
cdr3_aa: CASSLEGTLNTGELFF
cdr3_nt: TGTGCCAGCAGCTTAGAAGGGACCCTGAACACCGGGGAGCTGTTTTTT

d_call: NA
v_call: TRBV7-2
j_call: TRBJ1-2
cdr3_aa: CASSLTGTSPGYTF
cdr3_nt: TGTGCCAGCAGCCTAACCGGGACATCTCCTGGCTACACCTTC

d_call: NA
v_call: TRBV30
j_call: TRBJ1-2
cdr3_aa: CAWTDPLNLRHRLYGYTF
cdr3_nt: TGTGCCTGGACCGACCCCCTTAACCTTCGACATCGCCTCTATGGCTACACCTTC

d_call: NA
v_call: TRBV5-1
j_call: TRBJ1-1
cdr3_aa: CASSLLEYTEAFF
cdr3_nt: TGCGCCAGCAGCTTGTTGGAGTACACTGAAGCTTTCTTT

d_call: TRBD2
v_call: TRBV14
j_call: TRBJ2-5
cdr3_aa: CASSQESGAEETQYF
cdr3_nt: TGTGCCAGCAGCCAAGAGAGCGGGGCCGAGGAGACCCAGTACTTC

d_call: NA
v_call: TRBV2
j_call: TRBJ1-5
cdr3_aa: CASSRDRADGQPQHF
cdr3_nt: TGTGCCAGCAGTCGGGATCGGGCAGACGGACAGCCCCAGCATTTT

d_call: TRBD2
v_call: TRBV2
j_call: TRBJ2-7
cdr3_aa: CASRDSGGLSYEQYF
cdr3_nt: TGTGCCAGCAGGGATAGCGGGGGCCTCTCCTACGAGCAGTACTTC

d_call: NA
v_call: TRBV4-3
j_call: TRBJ1-2
cdr3_aa: CASSQEGQPNYGYTF
cdr3_nt: TGCGCCAGCAGCCAAGAAGGCCAGCCGAACTATGGCTACACCTTC

d_call: NA
v_call: TRBV18
j_call: TRBJ2-2
cdr3_aa: CASSPPGGRGTGELFF
cdr3_nt: TGTGCCAGCTCACCCCCTGGGGGGCGTGGAACCGGGGAGCTGTTTTTT

d_call: NA
v_call: TRBV5-1
j_call: TRBJ1-2
cdr3_aa: CASSLVTDYGYTF
cdr3_nt: TGCGCCAGCAGCTTGGTCACGGACTATGGCTACACCTTC

d_call: NA
v_call: TRBV5-1
j_call: TRBJ2-5
cdr3_aa: CASSLGFGGETQYF
cdr3_nt: TGCGCCAGCAGCTTGGGATTTGGGGGAGAGACCCAGTACTTC

d_call: NA
v_call: TRBV7-9
j_call: TRBJ2-3
cdr3_aa: CASSFAATSTDTQYF
cdr3_nt: TGTGCCAGCAGCTTCGCAGCGACTAGCACAGATACGCAGTATTTT

d_call: TRBD1
v_call: TRBV6-6
j_call: TRBJ2-7
cdr3_aa: CASSPGQTYEQYF
cdr3_nt: TGTGCCAGCAGTCCGGGACAGACCTACGAGCAGTACTTC

d_call: TRBD1
v_call: TRBV18
j_call: TRBJ2-3
cdr3_aa: CASSQGQGPTDTQYF
cdr3_nt: TGTGCCAGCTCACAGGGACAGGGTCCCACAGATACGCAGTATTTT

d_call: NA
v_call: TRBV7-9
j_call: TRBJ2-7
cdr3_aa: CASSLAGRGQYDYEQYF
cdr3_nt: TGTGCCAGCAGCTTAGCGGGCAGGGGCCAATACGACTACGAGCAGTACTTC

d_call: NA
v_call: TRBV5-1
j_call: TRBJ2-2
cdr3_aa: CASSFSDRRTGELFF
cdr3_nt: TGCGCCAGCAGCTTTTCAGACAGGCGTACCGGGGAGCTGTTTTTT